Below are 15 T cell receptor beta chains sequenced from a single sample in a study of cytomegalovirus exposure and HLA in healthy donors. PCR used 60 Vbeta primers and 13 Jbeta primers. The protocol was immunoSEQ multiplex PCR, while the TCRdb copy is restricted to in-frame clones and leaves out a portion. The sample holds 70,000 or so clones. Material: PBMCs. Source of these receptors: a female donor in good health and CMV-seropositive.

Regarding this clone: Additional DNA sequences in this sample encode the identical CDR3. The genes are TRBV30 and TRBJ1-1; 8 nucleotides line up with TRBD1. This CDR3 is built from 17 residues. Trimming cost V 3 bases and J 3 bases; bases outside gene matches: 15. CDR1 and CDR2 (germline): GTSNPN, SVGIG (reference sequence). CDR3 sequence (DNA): TGTGCCTGGAGCCCGGACAGGGTGGTAATCTTAGACACTGAAGCTTTCTTT. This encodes CAWSPDRVVILDTEAFF.

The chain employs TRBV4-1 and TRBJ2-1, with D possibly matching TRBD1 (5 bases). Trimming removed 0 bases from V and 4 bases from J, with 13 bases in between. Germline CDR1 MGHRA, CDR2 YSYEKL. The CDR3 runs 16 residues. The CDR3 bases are TGCGCCAGCAGCCAAGATCTAACAGGCGGATACAATGAGCAGTTCTTC. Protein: CASSQDLTGGYNEQFF.

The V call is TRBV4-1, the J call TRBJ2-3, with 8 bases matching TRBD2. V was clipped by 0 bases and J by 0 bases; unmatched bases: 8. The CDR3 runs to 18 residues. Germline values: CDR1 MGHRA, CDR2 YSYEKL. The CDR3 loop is CASSQDPDSGTSTDTQYF. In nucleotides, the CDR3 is TGCGCCAGCAGCCAAGATCCGGATAGCGGGACTAGCACAGATACGCAGTATTTT.

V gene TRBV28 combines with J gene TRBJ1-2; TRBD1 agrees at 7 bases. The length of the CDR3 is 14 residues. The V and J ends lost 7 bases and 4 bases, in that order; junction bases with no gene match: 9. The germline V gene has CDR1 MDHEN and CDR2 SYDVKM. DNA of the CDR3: TGTGCCAGCACCTTAGGGGGACAGATCTATGGCTACACCTTC. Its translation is CASTLGGQIYGYTF.

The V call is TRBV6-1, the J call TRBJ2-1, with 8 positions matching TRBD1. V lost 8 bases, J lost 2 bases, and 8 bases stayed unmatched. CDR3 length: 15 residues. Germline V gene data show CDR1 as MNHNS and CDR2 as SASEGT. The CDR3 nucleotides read TGTGCCAGCCTATGGACAGGGAGCGCCTACAATGAGCAGTTCTTC. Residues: CASLWTGSAYNEQFF.

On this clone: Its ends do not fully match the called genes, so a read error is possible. CDR3 in amino acids: CAWTLGQGAGENQYF. CDR3 in DNA: TGTGCCTGGACTCTTGGACAGGGGGCAGGGGAGAACCAGTACTTC. The chain links TRBV30 to TRBJ2-5, with 11 nucleotides matching TRBD1. Germline CDR1 GTSNPN, CDR2 SVGIG (reference sequence). The CDR3 length is 15 residues.

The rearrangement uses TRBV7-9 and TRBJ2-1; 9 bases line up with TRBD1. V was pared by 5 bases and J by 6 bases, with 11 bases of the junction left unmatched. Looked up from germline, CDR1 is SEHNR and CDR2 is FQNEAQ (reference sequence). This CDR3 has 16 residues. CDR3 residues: CASSHPLGQGRNEQFF. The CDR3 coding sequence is TGTGCCAGCAGCCATCCCTTGGGACAGGGACGCAATGAGCAGTTCTTC.

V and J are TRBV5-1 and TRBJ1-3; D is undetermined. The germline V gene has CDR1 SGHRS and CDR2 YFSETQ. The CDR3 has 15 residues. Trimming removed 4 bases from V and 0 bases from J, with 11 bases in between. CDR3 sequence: CASSEEPYSGNTIYF. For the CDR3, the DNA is TGCGCCAGCAGCGAGGAACCTTACTCTGGAAACACCATATATTTT.

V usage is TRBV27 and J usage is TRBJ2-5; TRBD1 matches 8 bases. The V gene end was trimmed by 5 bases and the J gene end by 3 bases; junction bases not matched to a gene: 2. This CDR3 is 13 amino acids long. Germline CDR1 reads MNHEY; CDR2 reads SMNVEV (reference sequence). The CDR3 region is CASSLQGEETQYF. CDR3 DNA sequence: TGTGCCAGCAGTCTACAGGGGGAAGAGACCCAGTACTTC.

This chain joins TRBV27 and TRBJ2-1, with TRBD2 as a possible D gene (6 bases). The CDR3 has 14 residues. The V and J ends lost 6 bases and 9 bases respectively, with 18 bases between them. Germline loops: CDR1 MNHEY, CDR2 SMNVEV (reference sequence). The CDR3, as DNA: TGTGCCAGCAGCCTTACTCTCACTAGCACTGAGCAGTTCTTC. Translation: CASSLTLTSTEQFF.

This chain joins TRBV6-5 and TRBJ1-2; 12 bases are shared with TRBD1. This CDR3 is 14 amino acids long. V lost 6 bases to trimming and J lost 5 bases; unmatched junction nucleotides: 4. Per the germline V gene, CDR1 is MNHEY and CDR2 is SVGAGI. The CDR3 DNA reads TGTGCCAGCAGACGGGACAGGGGGCTTTATGGCTACACCTTC. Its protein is CASRRDRGLYGYTF.

The CDR3 is CASTKGSASAYEQYF. CDR3 DNA sequence: TGTGCCAGCACAAAAGGCTCGGCCAGCGCCTACGAGCAGTACTTC. The V and J genes are TRBV6-5 and TRBJ2-7; D is undetermined. The germline gives CDR1 MNHEY, CDR2 SVGAGI. Trimming took 7 bases from V and 2 from J, leaving 18 bases between them. This CDR3 contains 15 residues.

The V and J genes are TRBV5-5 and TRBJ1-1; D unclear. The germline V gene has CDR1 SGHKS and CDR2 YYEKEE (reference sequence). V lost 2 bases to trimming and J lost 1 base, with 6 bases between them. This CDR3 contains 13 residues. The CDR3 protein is CASSFVWNTEAFF. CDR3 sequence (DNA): TGTGCCAGCAGCTTCGTATGGAACACTGAAGCTTTCTTT.

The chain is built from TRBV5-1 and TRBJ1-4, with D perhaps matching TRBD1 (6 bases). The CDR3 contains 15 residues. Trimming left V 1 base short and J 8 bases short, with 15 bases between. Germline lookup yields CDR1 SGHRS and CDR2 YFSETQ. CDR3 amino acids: CASSLTGTNDEKLFF. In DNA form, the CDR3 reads TGCGCCAGCAGCTTGACCGGGACAAACGACGAAAAACTGTTTTTT.

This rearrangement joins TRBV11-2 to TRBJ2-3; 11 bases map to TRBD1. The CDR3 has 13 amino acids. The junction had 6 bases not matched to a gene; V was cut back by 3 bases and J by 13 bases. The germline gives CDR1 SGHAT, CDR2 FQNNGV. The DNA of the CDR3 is TGTGCCAGCAGCTTGGCGCGGGACAGGGGGAAGTATTTT. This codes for CASSLARDRGKYF.